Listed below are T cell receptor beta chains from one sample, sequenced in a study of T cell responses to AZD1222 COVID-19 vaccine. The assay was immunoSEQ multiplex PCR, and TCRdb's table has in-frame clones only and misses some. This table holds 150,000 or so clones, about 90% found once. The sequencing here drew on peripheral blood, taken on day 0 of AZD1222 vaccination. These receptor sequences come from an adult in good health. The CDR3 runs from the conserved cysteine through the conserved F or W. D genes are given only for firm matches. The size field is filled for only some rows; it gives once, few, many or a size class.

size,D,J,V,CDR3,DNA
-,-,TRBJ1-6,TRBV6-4,CASRPSGRNSPLHF,TGTGCCAGCAGACCCTCCGGAAGGAATTCACCCCTCCACTTT
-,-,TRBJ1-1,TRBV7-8,CASSPNTMNTEAFF,TGTGCCAGCAGCCCAAACACCATGAACACTGAAGCTTTCTTT
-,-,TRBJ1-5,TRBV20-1,CSVRGVQPQHF,TGCAGTGTCCGCGGGGTCCAGCCCCAGCATTTT
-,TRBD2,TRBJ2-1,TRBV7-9,CASSLGLAGDEQFF,TGTGCCAGCAGCCTTGGACTAGCGGGGGACGAGCAGTTCTTC
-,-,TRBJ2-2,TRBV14,CASSQDGAGELFF,TGTGCCAGCAGCCAAGATGGGGCCGGGGAGCTGTTTTTT
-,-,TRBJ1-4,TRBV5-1,CASSFSSRDEANEKLFF,TGCGCCAGCAGCTTCTCTTCGAGGGATGAGGCTAATGAAAAACTGTTTTTT
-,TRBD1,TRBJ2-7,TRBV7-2,CASSLGGQGPYEQYF,TGTGCCAGCAGCCTGGGGGGACAGGGTCCCTACGAGCAGTACTTC
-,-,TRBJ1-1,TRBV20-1,CSASNVGRAARVAEAFF,TGCAGTGCTAGTAATGTAGGCCGGGCAGCGAGGGTCGCTGAAGCTTTCTTT
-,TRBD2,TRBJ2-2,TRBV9,CASSVVPRGRAVDGELFF,TGTGCCAGCAGCGTAGTTCCCCGTGGGAGGGCCGTGGACGGGGAGCTGTTTTTT
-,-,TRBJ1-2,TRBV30,CAWSVHGYGYTF,TGTGCCTGGAGTGTACATGGGTATGGCTACACCTTC
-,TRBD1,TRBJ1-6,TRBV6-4,CASSPFGQVNSPLHF,TGTGCCAGCAGTCCCTTCGGACAGGTTAATTCACCCCTCCACTTT
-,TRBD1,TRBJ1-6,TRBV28,CASSLFVTGSSYNSPLHF,TGTGCCAGCAGTTTATTTGTGACAGGGAGCTCCTATAATTCACCCCTCCACTTT
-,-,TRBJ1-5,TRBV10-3,CAISETSNQPQHF,TGTGCCATCAGTGAGACTTCCAATCAGCCCCAGCATTTT
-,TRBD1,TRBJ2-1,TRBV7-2,CASSSTGQGVGNEQFF,TGTGCCAGCAGCTCCACGGGACAGGGGGTTGGGAATGAGCAGTTCTTC
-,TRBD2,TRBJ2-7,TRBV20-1,CSASIAGDVEQYF,TGCAGTGCTAGTATAGCGGGAGACGTCGAGCAGTACTTC
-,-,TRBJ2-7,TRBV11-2,CASSLPGSPHEQYF,TGTGCCAGCAGCTTACCGGGCAGTCCCCACGAGCAGTACTTC
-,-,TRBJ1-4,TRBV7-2,CASSLAGRVNEKLFF,TGTGCCAGCAGCTTAGCGGGACGGGTAAATGAAAAACTGTTTTTT
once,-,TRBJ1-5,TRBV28,CASRDPGSGHRSQHF,TGTGCCAGCAGAGACCCCGGTTCGGGACATCGTTCCCAGCATTTT
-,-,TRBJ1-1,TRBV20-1,CSARDQERAFF,TGCAGTGCTAGAGATCAGGAGAGGGCTTTCTTT
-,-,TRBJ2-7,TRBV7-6,CATGDLLLTGYYEQYF,TGTGCCACCGGAGATTTACTCTTAACTGGTTACTACGAGCAGTACTTC
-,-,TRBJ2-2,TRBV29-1,CSAYLDISGELFF,TGCAGCGCTTATCTGGACATCTCCGGGGAGCTGTTTTTT
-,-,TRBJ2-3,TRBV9,CASSDLHAGSTDTQYF,TGTGCCAGCAGCGACCTCCATGCCGGGAGCACAGATACGCAGTATTTT
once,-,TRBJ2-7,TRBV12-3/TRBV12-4,CASSIGVSYEQYF,TGTGCCAGCAGTATAGGGGTTTCCTACGAGCAGTACTTC
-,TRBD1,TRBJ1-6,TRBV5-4,CASSLATGNSPLHF,TGTGCCAGCAGCTTGGCGACAGGGAACTCACCCCTCCACTTT
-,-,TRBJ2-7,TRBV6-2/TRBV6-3,CASSTTAYYEQYF,TGTGCCAGCAGTACGACAGCCTACTACGAGCAGTACTTC
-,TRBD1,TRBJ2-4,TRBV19,CASSIVSRGLPYF,TGTGCCAGTAGTATAGTATCCAGGGGGCTGCCGTACTTC
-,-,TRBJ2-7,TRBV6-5,CASTNGGPGYEQYF,TGTGCCAGCACCAACGGGGGTCCGGGCTACGAGCAGTACTTC
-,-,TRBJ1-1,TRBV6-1,CASSESLLPDTEAFF,TGTGCCAGCAGTGAATCACTACTCCCCGACACTGAAGCTTTCTTT
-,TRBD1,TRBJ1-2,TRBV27,CASSLYRTGFNYGYTF,TGTGCCAGCAGTTTGTATCGGACAGGGTTCAACTATGGCTACACCTTC
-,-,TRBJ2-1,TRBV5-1,CASSSLEGSRGNEQFF,TGCGCCAGCAGCTCACTAGAGGGTAGCCGCGGGAATGAGCAGTTCTTC
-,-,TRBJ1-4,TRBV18,CASSNPTDPNEKLFF,TGTGCCAGCTCAAATCCGACAGACCCTAATGAAAAACTGTTTTTT
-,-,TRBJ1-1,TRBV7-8,CASSLGGQLNTEAFF,TGTGCCAGCAGCTTAGGAGGACAGCTAAACACTGAAGCTTTCTTT
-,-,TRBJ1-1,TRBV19,CASSNEGWNPEAFF,TGTGCCAGTAGTAACGAGGGCTGGAATCCTGAAGCTTTCTTT
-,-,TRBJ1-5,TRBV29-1,CSLSGDQPQHF,TGCAGCCTCTCAGGGGACCAGCCCCAGCATTTT
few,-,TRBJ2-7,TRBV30,CAWTSGSTSSYEQYF,TGTGCCTGGACCTCGGGTTCGACGAGCTCCTACGAGCAGTACTTC
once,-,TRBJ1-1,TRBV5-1,CASSLAGGGGTEAFF,TGCGCCAGCAGCTTGGCGGGGGGCGGTGGCACTGAAGCTTTCTTT
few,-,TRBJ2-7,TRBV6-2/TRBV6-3,CASSPSYEQYF,TGTGCCAGCAGTCCGAGCTACGAGCAGTACTTC
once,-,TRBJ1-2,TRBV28,CASSFVRGDGYTF,TGTGCCAGCAGTTTTGTCCGGGGCGATGGCTACACCTTC
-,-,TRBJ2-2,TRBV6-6,CASSYSPGPLAGELFF,TGTGCCAGCAGTTACTCCCCGGGGCCTCTGGCCGGGGAGCTGTTTTTT
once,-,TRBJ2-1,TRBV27,CASSPRLGSYNEQFF,TGTGCCAGCAGTCCCCGCCTTGGGTCCTACAATGAGCAGTTCTTC
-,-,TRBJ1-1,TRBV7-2,CASSLARGMNTEAFF,TGTGCCAGCAGCTTAGCGCGGGGCATGAACACTGAAGCTTTCTTT
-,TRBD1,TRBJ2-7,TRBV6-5,CASRNSADRPLRYF,TGTGCCAGCAGGAACTCTGCGGACAGGCCACTGCGGTACTTC
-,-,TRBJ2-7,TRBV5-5,CASSFIAGNPYEQYF,TGTGCCAGCAGCTTTATCGCGGGAAACCCCTACGAGCAGTACTTC
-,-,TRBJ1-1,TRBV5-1,CASSPKHGGWDTEAFF,TGCGCCAGCAGCCCAAAACACGGGGGGTGGGACACTGAAGCTTTCTTT
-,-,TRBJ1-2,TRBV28,CASSLMTAYGYTF,TGTGCCAGCAGTTTAATGACGGCCTATGGCTACACCTTC
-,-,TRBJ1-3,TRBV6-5,CASRISGSGNTIYF,TGTGCCAGCAGAATAAGCGGATCTGGAAACACCATATATTTT
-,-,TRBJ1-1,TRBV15,CAVLPSDRDQTEAFF,TGTGCCGTCCTCCCAAGTGACCGCGACCAAACTGAAGCTTTCTTT
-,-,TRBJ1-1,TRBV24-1,CATSESGVGGTEAFF,TGTGCCACCAGTGAATCGGGGGTCGGCGGGACTGAAGCTTTCTTT
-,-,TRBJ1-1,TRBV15,CATFSTTQGFFGQDTEAFF,TGTGCCACCTTTTCTACTACACAGGGTTTCTTTGGTCAAGACACTGAAGCTTTCTTT
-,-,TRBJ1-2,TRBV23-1,CASSPEGIPNYGYTF,TGCGCCAGCAGTCCAGAGGGCATTCCTAACTATGGCTACACCTTC
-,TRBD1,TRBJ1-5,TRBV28,CASSFRDRGKNQPQHF,TGTGCCAGCAGTTTTAGGGACAGGGGAAAAAATCAGCCCCAGCATTTT
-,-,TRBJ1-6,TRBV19,CAARRTALGPLHF,TGTGCCGCCCGGCGGACTGCTTTGGGGCCCCTCCACTTT
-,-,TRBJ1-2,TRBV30,CAWRPQRGGYTF,TGTGCCTGGAGACCTCAACGAGGAGGCTACACCTTC
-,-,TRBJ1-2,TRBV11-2,CASSFYQGGYTF,TGTGCCAGCAGCTTTTACCAGGGTGGCTACACCTTC
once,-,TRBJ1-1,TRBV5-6,CASSYLQNTEAFF,TGTGCCAGCAGCTACCTTCAGAACACTGAAGCTTTCTTT
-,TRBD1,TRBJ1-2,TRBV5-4,CASSFDRDYGYTF,TGTGCCAGCAGCTTCGACAGGGACTATGGCTACACCTTC
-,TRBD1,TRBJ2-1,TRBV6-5,CASSLGQGANEQFF,TGTGCCAGCAGCCTAGGACAGGGGGCCAATGAGCAGTTCTTC
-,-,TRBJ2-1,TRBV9,CASSLPRSGPSRSFDNEQFF,TGTGCCAGCAGCCTCCCAAGGAGCGGGCCTTCCCGCTCTTTCGACAATGAGCAGTTCTTC
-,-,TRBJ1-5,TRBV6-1,CASSEIGVQPQHF,TGTGCCAGCAGTGAAATAGGGGTACAGCCCCAGCATTTT